The rows below give T cell receptor beta chains drawn from one sample of a study of T cells in Graves' hyperthyroidism and ophthalmopathy. Using its own MiXCR run on the multiplex PCR reads, TCRdb lists one record per CDR3 protein. The table records roughly 500,000 distinct CDR3 sequences, 46% of them present only once. Sequenced sample: peripheral blood or thyroid tissue (not recorded which). Receptors were obtained from an adult woman with Graves' disease, either hyperthyroidism or ophthalmopathy (not recorded which). The CDR3 runs from the conserved cysteine through the conserved F or W. The D gene is left open where the match is weak. Clone size appears in some rows only: once, few, many, or a class for an expanded clone.

J gene,D gene,clone size,V gene,CDR3 DNA,CDR3 protein
TRBJ1-6,-,-,TRBV5-1,TGCGCCAGCAGCGATGGGGGGGGCGTTTCACCCCTCCACTTT,CASSDGGGVSPLHF
TRBJ2-7,-,few,TRBV2,TGTGCCAGCAGTGAACCAGTCGAACCCTACGAGCAGTACTTC,CASSEPVEPYEQYF
TRBJ2-5,-,many,TRBV7-6,TGTGCCAGCAGCTTAGAAGGGCGGGGACCACAAGAGACCCAGTACTTC,CASSLEGRGPQETQYF
TRBJ2-7,TRBD2,-,TRBV25-1,TGTGCCAGCAGTGAATATCTCCCCCGGGAGGGCTACGAGCAGTACTTC,CASSEYLPREGYEQYF
TRBJ2-2,-,-,TRBV4-2,TGTGCCAGCAGCCAAGAGGCAATCGTGTGGTTGACCGGGGAGCTGTTTTTT,CASSQEAIVWLTGELFF
TRBJ1-6,-,-,TRBV2,TGTGCCAGCAGTGACGGGGGACGCTCACCCCTCCACTTT,CASSDGGRSPLHF
TRBJ1-1,-,many,TRBV19,TGTGCCAGTAGTGTGTACGGAGGGGGCACTGAAGCTTTCTTT,CASSVYGGGTEAFF
TRBJ2-3,-,-,TRBV9,TGTGCCAGCAGCCTCCCCGGATCTAGCTTTTCGATCGATACGCAGTATTTT,CASSLPGSSFSIDTQYF
TRBJ1-5,-,-,TRBV28,TGTGCCAGCAATTCCCAGGGGACGAGCAATCAGCCCCAGCATTTT,CASNSQGTSNQPQHF
TRBJ2-7,-,once,TRBV19,TGTGCCAGTAGTAGCATGGGACCGCGCTACGAGCAGTACTTC,CASSSMGPRYEQYF
TRBJ2-6,-,many,TRBV6-5,TGTGCCAGCAAGACCCAGTCTGGGGCCAACGTCCTGACTTTC,CASKTQSGANVLTF
TRBJ1-1,TRBD1,-,TRBV29-1,TGCAGCGTTATACAGGGGCCATCCTACACTGAAGCTTTCTTT,CSVIQGPSYTEAFF
TRBJ2-5,TRBD2,-,TRBV9,TGTGCCAGCAGCGTAGATTCTTCTAGCGGGAGAGGGGGAGAGACCCAGTACTTC,CASSVDSSSGRGGETQYF
TRBJ1-1,-,-,TRBV27,TGTGCCAGCAGTCCGGGGGGGGAATCTAACACTGAAGCTTTCTTT,CASSPGGESNTEAFF
TRBJ1-1,-,many,TRBV29-1,TGCAGCGTTGATTCGGGAGTGGGCCGAGCTTTCTTT,CSVDSGVGRAFF
TRBJ2-5,-,few,TRBV3-1,TGTGCCAGCAGCCAACTGGGACTTGACATGGGGACCCAGTACTTC,CASSQLGLDMGTQYF
TRBJ1-4,-,-,TRBV7-8,TGTGCCAGCAGCGTAGCGGTTGGGGTGAAAAAACTGTTTTTT,CASSVAVGVKKLFF
TRBJ1-2,TRBD1,-,TRBV7-2,TGTGCCAGCAGTTCAGGGACAGGGGGCGGATCCCTGGGCGGCTACACCTTC,CASSSGTGGGSLGGYTF
TRBJ1-1,-,many,TRBV7-2,TGTGCCAGCAGCTACACAGAGACAATTGAAGCTTTCTTT,CASSYTETIEAFF
TRBJ1-2,-,-,TRBV30,TGTGCCTGGAGTGCGTTGGGCTATGGCTACACCTTC,CAWSALGYGYTF
TRBJ1-1,-,-,TRBV6-5,TGTGCCAGCAAGGGGGGACTAAACACTGAAGCTTTCTTT,CASKGGLNTEAFF
TRBJ2-7,-,-,TRBV29-1,-,CSVYLCSVEGGTVYEQYF
TRBJ2-5,-,-,TRBV29-1,TGCAGCGTCGTGTCGGGGGGCTTGGAGACCCAGTACTTC,CSVVSGGLETQYF
TRBJ2-7,-,-,TRBV6-5,TGTGCCAGCAGTTACTCGTTTGGCGGCAACTACGAGCAGTACTTC,CASSYSFGGNYEQYF
TRBJ2-2,-,many,TRBV4-3,TGCGCCAGCAGCCAAGGAGGACACACCGGGGAGCTGTTTTTT,CASSQGGHTGELFF
TRBJ2-2,-,few,TRBV7-9,TGTGCCAGCAGATGGGGGGCGAACACCGGGGAGCTGTTTTTT,CASRWGANTGELFF
TRBJ1-2,-,-,TRBV9,TGTGCCAGCAGCGTAGCCCGGGACGATGGCTACACCTTC,CASSVARDDGYTF
TRBJ2-2,-,-,TRBV7-9,TGTGCCAGCATAGCCACGACCACTAGAGCGTTGACCGGGGAGCTGTTTTTT,CASIATTTRALTGELFF
TRBJ1-5,-,few,TRBV9,TGTGCCAGCAGCGCGCAGGAAAATCAGCCCCAGCATTTT,CASSAQENQPQHF
TRBJ2-7,TRBD1,few,TRBV7-9,TGTGCCAGCAGCCAAGGTGGACAGGGGGCCCTCGAGCAGTACTTC,CASSQGGQGALEQYF
TRBJ2-5,-,many,TRBV2,TGTGCCAGCAGTGAAAGGGGACAATTGGAGACCCAGTACTTC,CASSERGQLETQYF
TRBJ2-5,-,-,TRBV20-1,TGCAGTGCGGGCGGGGCGAGCGGGCGTCAAGAGACCCAGTACTTC,CSAGGASGRQETQYF
TRBJ2-7,-,-,TRBV29-1,TGCAGCAGTGAACGGGGGACATACTACGAGCAGTACTTC,CSSERGTYYEQYF
TRBJ2-7,TRBD2,-,TRBV15,TGTGCCACCAGCAGCGGGGAATGGGCTAGCGGAACCTACGAGCAGTACTTC,CATSSGEWASGTYEQYF
TRBJ1-6,-,-,TRBV7-2,TGTGCCAGCAGCCCGCCCGGGATTGCTGAGAGAACGCTCTATCCACCCCTCCACTTT,CASSPPGIAERTLYPPLHF
TRBJ2-6,-,few,TRBV7-3,TGTGCCAGCAGCTTATCGGGGGACGGGGCCAACGTCCTGACTTTC,CASSLSGDGANVLTF
TRBJ1-5,-,few,TRBV27,TGTGCCAGCAAGGAGTTTGGGTCCTTCCATCGGCCCCAGCATTTT,CASKEFGSFHRPQHF
TRBJ1-2,TRBD1,many,TRBV20-1,TGCAGTGCTAGAGATCCTCGACAGGGTAACTATGGCTACACCTTC,CSARDPRQGNYGYTF
TRBJ2-5,TRBD2,many,TRBV6-5,TGTGCCAGCAGTTACAGCCCAGCGGGAGCGGAGTGGGAGACCCAGTACTTC,CASSYSPAGAEWETQYF
TRBJ2-5,-,-,TRBV7-3,TGTGCCAGCAGCTTAATGGGAGTGGGAGAGACCCAGTACTTC,CASSLMGVGETQYF